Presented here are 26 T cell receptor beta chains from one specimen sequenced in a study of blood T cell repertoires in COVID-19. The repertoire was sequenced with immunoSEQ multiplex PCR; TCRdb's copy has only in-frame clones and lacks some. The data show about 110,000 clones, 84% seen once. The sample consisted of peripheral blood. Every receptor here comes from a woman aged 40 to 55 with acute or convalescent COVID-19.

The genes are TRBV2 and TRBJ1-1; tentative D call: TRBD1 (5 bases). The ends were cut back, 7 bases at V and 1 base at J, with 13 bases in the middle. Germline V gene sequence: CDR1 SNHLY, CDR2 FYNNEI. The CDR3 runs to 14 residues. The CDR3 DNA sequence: TGTGCCAGCAATGTTCGACAGCCGAACACTGAAGCTTTCTTT. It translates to CASNVRQPNTEAFF.

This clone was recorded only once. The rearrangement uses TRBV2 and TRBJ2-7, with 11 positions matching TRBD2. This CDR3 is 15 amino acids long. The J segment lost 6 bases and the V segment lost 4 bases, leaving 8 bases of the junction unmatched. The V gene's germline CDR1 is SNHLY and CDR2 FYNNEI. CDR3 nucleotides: TGTGCCAGCAGTGGAGGAATTGGACTAGCGGGCGAGCAGTACTTC. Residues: CASSGGIGLAGEQYF. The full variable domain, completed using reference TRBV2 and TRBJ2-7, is EPEVTQTPSHQVTQMGQEVILRCVPISNHLYFYWYRQILGQKVEFLVSFYNNEISEKSEIFDDQFSVERPDGSNFTLKIRSTKLEDSAMYFCASSGGIGLAGEQYFGPGTRLTVT.

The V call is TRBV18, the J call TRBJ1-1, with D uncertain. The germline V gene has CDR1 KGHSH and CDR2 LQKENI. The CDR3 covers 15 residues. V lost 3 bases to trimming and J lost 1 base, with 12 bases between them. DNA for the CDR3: TGTGCCAGCTCACCTTCGGTCCGGAGGAACACTGAAGCTTTCTTT. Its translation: CASSPSVRRNTEAFF.

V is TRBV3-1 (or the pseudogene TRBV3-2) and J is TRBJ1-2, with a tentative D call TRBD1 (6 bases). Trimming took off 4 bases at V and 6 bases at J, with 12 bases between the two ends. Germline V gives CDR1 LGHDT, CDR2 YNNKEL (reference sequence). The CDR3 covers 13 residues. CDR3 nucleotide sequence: TGTGCCAGCAGCCCGGGACAAGGGGATGGCTACACCTTC. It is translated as CASSPGQGDGYTF.

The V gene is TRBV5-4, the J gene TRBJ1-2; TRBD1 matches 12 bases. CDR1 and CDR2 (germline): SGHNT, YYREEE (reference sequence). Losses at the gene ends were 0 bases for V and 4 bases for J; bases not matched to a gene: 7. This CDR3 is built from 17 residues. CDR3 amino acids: CASSLAGTGGGGYGYTF. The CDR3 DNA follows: TGTGCCAGCAGCTTGGCCGGGACAGGGGGCGGGGGCTATGGCTACACCTTC.

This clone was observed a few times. This CDR3 is CASSEPGNSPLHF. For the CDR3, the DNA is TGTGCCAGCAGTGAGCCAGGGAATTCACCCCTCCACTTT. The chain carries TRBV2 and TRBJ1-6, with D maybe TRBD1 (5 bases). The CDR3 is 13 residues long. Germline assignment: CDR1 SNHLY and CDR2 FYNNEI. V was pared by 3 bases and J by 7 bases, with 7 bases between. Full variable domain (rest looked up from reference TRBV2 and TRBJ1-6): EPEVTQTPSHQVTQMGQEVILRCVPISNHLYFYWYRQILGQKVEFLVSFYNNEISEKSEIFDDQFSVERPDGSNFTLKIRSTKLEDSAMYFCASSEPGNSPLHFGNGTRLTVT.

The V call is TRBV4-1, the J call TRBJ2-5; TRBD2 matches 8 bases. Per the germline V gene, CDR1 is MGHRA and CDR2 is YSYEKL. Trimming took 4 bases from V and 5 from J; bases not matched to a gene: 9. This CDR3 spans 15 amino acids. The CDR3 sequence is CASSLRGRGDETQYF. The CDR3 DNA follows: TGCGCCAGCAGCCTTCGGGGGCGGGGGGATGAGACCCAGTACTTC.

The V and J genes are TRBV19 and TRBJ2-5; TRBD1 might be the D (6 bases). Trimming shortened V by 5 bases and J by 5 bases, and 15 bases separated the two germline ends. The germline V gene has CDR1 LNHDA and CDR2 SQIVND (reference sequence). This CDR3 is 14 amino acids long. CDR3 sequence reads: CASSPGHRPETQYF. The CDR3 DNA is TGTGCCAGTAGTCCGGGACACCGACCGGAGACCCAGTACTTC.

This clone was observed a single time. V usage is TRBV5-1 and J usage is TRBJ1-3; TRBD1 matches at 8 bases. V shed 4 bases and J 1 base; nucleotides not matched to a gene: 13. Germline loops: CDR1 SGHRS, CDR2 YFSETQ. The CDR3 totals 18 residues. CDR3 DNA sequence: TGCGCCAGCAGCCTTGATGGGGCAGGGGGCTATTCTGGAAACACCATATATTTT. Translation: CASSLDGAGGYSGNTIYF.

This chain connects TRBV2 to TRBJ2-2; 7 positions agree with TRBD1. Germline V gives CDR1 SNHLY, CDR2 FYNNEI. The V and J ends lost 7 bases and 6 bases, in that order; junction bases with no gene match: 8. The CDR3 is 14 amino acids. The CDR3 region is CASITDRAAGELFF. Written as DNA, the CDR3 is TGTGCCAGCATCACCGACAGGGCGGCCGGGGAGCTGTTTTTT.

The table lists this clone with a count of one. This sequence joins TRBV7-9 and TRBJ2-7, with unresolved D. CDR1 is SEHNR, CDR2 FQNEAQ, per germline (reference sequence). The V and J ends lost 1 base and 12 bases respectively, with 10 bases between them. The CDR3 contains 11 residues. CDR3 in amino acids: CASSLEGRVYF. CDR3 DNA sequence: TGTGCCAGCAGCTTAGAAGGTCGGGTGTACTTC.

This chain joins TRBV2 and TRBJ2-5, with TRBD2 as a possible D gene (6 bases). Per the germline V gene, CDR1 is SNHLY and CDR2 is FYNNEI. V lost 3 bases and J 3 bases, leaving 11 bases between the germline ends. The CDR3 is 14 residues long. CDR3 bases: TGTGCCAGCAGTGATTGGCGGGAAAAAGAGACCCAGTACTTC. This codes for CASSDWREKETQYF.

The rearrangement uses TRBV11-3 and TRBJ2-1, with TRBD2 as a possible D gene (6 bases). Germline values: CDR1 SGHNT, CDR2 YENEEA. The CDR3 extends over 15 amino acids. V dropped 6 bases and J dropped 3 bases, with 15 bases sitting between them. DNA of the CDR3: TGTGCCAGCAGTCCTACTACTAGCCACTACAATGAGCAGTTCTTC. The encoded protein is CASSPTTSHYNEQFF.

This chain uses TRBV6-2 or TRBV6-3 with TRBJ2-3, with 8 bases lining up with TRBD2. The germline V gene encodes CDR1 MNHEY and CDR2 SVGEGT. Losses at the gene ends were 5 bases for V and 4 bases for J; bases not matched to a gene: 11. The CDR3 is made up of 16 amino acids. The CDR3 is CASSTPERGIADTQYF. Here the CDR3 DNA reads TGTGCCAGCAGTACCCCCGAGCGGGGGATAGCAGATACGCAGTATTTT.

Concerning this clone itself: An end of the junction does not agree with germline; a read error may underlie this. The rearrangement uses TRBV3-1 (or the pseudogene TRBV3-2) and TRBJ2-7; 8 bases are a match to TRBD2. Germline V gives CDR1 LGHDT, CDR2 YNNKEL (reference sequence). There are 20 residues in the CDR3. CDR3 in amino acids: CASSKDIQRGNRRSSYEQYF. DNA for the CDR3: TGTGCCAGCAGCAAAGATATCCAGCGGGGGAATCGTCGAAGCTCCTACGAGCAGTACTTC.

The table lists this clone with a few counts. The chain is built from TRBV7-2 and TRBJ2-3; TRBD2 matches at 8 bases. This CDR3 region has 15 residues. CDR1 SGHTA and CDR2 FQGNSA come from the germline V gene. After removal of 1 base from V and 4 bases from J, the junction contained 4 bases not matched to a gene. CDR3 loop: CASSLGGGWPDTQYF. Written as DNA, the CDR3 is TGTGCCAGCAGCTTAGGCGGGGGGTGGCCAGATACGCAGTATTTT.

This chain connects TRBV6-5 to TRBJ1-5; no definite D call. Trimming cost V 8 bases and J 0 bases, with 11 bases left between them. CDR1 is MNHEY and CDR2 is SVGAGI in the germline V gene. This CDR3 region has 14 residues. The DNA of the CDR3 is TGTGCCAGCGCAGGTATCCTTAGCAATCAGCCCCAGCATTTT. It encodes CASAGILSNQPQHF.

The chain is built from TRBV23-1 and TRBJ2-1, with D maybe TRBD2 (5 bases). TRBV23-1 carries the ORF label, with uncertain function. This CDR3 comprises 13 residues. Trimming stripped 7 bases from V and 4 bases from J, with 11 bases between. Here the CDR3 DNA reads TGCGCCAGCACCCGGCGGGCTTACAATGAGCAGTTCTTC. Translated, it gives CASTRRAYNEQFF.

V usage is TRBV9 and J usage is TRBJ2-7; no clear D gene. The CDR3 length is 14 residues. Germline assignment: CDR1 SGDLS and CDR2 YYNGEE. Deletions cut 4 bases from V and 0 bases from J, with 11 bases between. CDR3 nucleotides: TGTGCCAGCAGCCTCATGGGCACCTCCTACGAGCAGTACTTC. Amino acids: CASSLMGTSYEQYF.

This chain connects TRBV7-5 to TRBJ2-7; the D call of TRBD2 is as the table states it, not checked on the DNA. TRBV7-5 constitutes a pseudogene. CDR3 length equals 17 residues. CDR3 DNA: TGTGCCAGAAGCTTAGGTCCTACCGGCGGGGGGGACTACGAGCAGTACTTC. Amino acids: CARSLGPTGGGDYEQYF.

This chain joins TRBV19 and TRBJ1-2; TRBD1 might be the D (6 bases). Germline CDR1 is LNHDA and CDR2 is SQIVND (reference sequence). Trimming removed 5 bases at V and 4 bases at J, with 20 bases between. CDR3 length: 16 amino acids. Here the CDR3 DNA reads TGTGCCAGTAGTGTAACCTTACAGGGATCTTTCTATGGCTACACCTTC. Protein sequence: CASSVTLQGSFYGYTF.

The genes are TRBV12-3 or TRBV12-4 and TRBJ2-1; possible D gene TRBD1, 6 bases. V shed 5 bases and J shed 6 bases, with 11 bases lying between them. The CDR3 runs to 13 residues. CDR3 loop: CASSPGTPNEQFF. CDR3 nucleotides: TGTGCCAGCAGTCCGGGGACACCCAATGAGCAGTTCTTC.

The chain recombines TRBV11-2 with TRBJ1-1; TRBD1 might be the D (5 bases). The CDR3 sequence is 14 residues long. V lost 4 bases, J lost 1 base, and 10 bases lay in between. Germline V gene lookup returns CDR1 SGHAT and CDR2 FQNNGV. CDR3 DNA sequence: TGTGCCAGCAGCTCGTGGACACCGAACACTGAAGCTTTCTTT. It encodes CASSSWTPNTEAFF. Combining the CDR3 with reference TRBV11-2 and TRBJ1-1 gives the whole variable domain EAGVAQSPRYKIIEKRQSVAFWCNPISGHATLYWYQQILGQGPKLLIQFQNNGVVDDSQLPKDRFSAERLKGVDSTLKIQPAKLEDSAVYLCASSSWTPNTEAFFGQGTRLTVV.

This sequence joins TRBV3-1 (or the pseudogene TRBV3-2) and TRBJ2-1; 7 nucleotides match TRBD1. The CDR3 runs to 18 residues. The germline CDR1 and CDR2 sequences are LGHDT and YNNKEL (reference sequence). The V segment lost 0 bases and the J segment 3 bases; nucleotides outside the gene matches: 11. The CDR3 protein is CASSQDPPTGPVYNEQFF. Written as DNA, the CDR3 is TGTGCCAGCAGCCAAGATCCCCCGACAGGGCCCGTCTACAATGAGCAGTTCTTC.

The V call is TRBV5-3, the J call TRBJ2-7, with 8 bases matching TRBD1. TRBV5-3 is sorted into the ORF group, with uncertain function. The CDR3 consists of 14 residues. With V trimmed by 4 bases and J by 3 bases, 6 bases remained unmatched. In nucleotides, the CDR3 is TGTGCCAGAAGCCGCGGGACAGGCTGCTACGAGCAGTACTTC. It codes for CARSRGTGCYEQYF.

The CDR3 region is CASSPHVARPNTEAFF. The CDR3 nucleotides are TGCGCCAGCAGCCCACATGTCGCGAGGCCAAACACTGAAGCTTTCTTT. The chain links TRBV4-3 to TRBJ1-1; D is unclear. The CDR3 spans 16 residues. Germline V gene sequence: CDR1 LGHNA, CDR2 YSLEER. V was shortened by 4 bases and J by 2 bases, with 17 bases between the two germline ends.